This T cell receptor beta chain was profiled in a study of identical twins. Study-level results: For monozygotic twins, models underestimated out-of-frame TCR alpha sharing. Out-of-frame beta sequences exhibited a weaker degree of excess twin sharing. Within cord blood, abundant beta clonotypes carried fewer insertions, but memory repertoires showed no such trend.

With template switching, a universal primer site was added, and the cDNA carried unique molecular identifiers. TCRdb called the 5' RACE reads again in MiXCR, with one record for every CDR3 protein. The sample consists of 1.5 million to 2 million distinct CDR3 sequences, less than 40% of them appearing once. Concerning this clonotype: Its antigen is not identified.

The CDR3 has 16 residues. Unmatched junction bases numbered 11, after V lost 5 bases and J lost 7 bases. This receptor was identified in a newborn girl in good health. The sequencing input was cord blood. V gene TRBV12-3 or TRBV12-4 combines with J gene TRBJ1-6, with 7 bases lining up with TRBD1. The CDR3 reads CASSASGTVRNSPLHF. The CDR3 DNA sequence: TGTGCCAGCAGTGCTTCCGGGACAGTTCGGAATTCACCCCTCCACTTT.